These T cell receptor beta chains were read from a single sample in a study of T cell repertoires in cytomegalovirus infection. TCRdb processed the reads anew with MiXCR; each CDR3 protein has one entry. Of 70,000 to 75,000 distinct CDR3 sequences in the sample, approximately 3.6% were seen once. The sample consisted of PBMCs. These receptors all stem from a human donor in good health (CMV status not recorded). Some clones in this sample may be carry-over from other donors' samples. Both conserved end residues are part of each CDR3. The order of the fields is V gene, CDR3 protein.

>TRBV7-8
CASSSLAWVGAQVGQFF
>TRBV7-6
CASSPGTSGGALREQFF
>TRBV11-1
CASSTLAGSYNEQFF
>TRBV7-2
CASSLGVLREQYF
>TRBV20-1
CSARSTGGRSYNEQFF
>TRBV12-5
CASGLSASYSNQPQHF
>TRBV7-3
CASSSHGTSNNNEQFF
>TRBV30
CAAGLAPIQYF
>TRBV7-8
CASSTGQTTYEQYF
>TRBV28
CASSLRQGLEYF
>TRBV7-6
CASSLRSTFNTGELFF
>TRBV7-2
CASSPSLRHEQYF
>TRBV7-2
CASSLRLAGVNEQFF
>TRBV28
CASSYGASYEQYF
>TRBV29-1
CSGLYTDTQYF
>TRBV6-6
CASSFPGVHDTQYF
>TRBV7-2
CASSSEDYSPLHF
>TRBV6-2/TRBV6-3
CASSYMGTSTDEQFF
>TRBV19
CASIVPVPGPQETQYF
>TRBV19
CASRPREPTDTQYF
>TRBV7-8
CASSLVPGEEQFF
>TRBV20-1
CSTTASTDTQYF
>TRBV12-3/TRBV12-4
CASSFAPTYEQYF
>TRBV7-2
CASSLGAGRGYTF
>TRBV5-4
CASSTTQGNEQFF
>TRBV28
CASSPTIISGRRNEQFF
>TRBV10-3
CAISVKGYEQYF
>TRBV12-3/TRBV12-4
CASSPGSLNTEAFF
>TRBV5-1
CASSLVGNVNTEAFF
>TRBV7-2
CASSLFGVTDTQYF
>TRBV12-3/TRBV12-4
CASNQYSGGYNEQFF
>TRBV19
CASSIAGTGTYEQYF
>TRBV7-6
CASSLDPATREQYF
>TRBV7-2
CASSRSTSGGRDTQYF
>TRBV7-2
CASSSGRQETQYF
>TRBV6-2/TRBV6-3
CASSTGREQYF
>TRBV7-8
CASSFGETQYF
>TRBV7-2
CASSREDYDYTF
>TRBV20-1
CSAGRTGSVADTQYF
>TRBV29-1
CSASGGPNEQFF
>TRBV7-2
CASSLKGGTDTQYF
>TRBV12-3/TRBV12-4
CASSFFKTGELFF
>TRBV7-2
CASSPTWSGNTIYF
>TRBV20-1
CSALGQADEAFF
>TRBV7-3
CASSLNGGALDTQYF
>TRBV7-2
CASSSGQTDTQYF
>TRBV7-2
CASSPRPGWGEKLFF
>TRBV7-2
CASSSTWGLGGELFF
>TRBV6-1
CASSEASSGVGEQFF
>TRBV7-6
CASSSQGASETQYF
>TRBV6-5
CASSYSTFWHGVIYEQYF
>TRBV5-6
CASSSRLSTDTQYF
>TRBV6-1
CASSEAGLAGGGETQYF
>TRBV12-5
CASGLVIRWSNEKLFF